Listed below are T cell receptor beta chains from one sample, sequenced in a study of blood T cell repertoires in COVID-19. Sequencing used immunoSEQ multiplex PCR; TCRdb keeps in-frame clones, though not all of them. The sample records 400,000 to 450,000 clones, 75% to 90% being singletons. The sample was PBMCs or T cells enriched from blood (not recorded which). The source is a man aged 25 to 40 who had recovered from COVID-19. The conserved cysteine and the conserved F or W are not part of the CDR3 here. Fields, in order: V gene, J gene, CDR3 protein.

>TRBV24-1|TRBJ2-7
ATSDPTSGSPYEQY
>TRBV28|TRBJ1-1
ASSLSGGTEAF
>TRBV15|TRBJ1-2
ATSRDLKGDYGYT
>TRBV10-3|TRBJ1-2
ANRGGAQDGYT
>TRBV6-5|TRBJ2-1
ASRAEGRQF
>TRBV7-9|TRBJ1-2
ASSFPSTGKISYGYT
>TRBV19|TRBJ1-5
ASSSDRFGQPQH
>TRBV19|TRBJ1-2
ASSPGHSNYDYT
>TRBV28|TRBJ1-3
ASSLGPGQGNTIY
>TRBV9|TRBJ2-1
ASSVGSSGLYNEQF
>TRBV7-6|TRBJ1-6
ASSPFPGQGFDSPLH
>TRBV28|TRBJ2-7
ASSSTSGIYEQY
>TRBV6-6|TRBJ1-5
ASSPPNTGISNQPQH
>TRBV28|TRBJ2-7
ASGTLATTYEQY
>TRBV24-1|TRBJ2-2
ATSAVLGGGPTHTGELF
>TRBV28|TRBJ1-1
ASSLYLGGLNTEAF
>TRBV28|TRBJ2-7
ASSLGQGWEQY
>TRBV27|TRBJ1-5
ASSLLGQGVGQPQH
>TRBV30|TRBJ1-2
AWSVLDGYT
>TRBV4-1|TRBJ2-5
ASSHRVLAETQY
>TRBV12-3/TRBV12-4|TRBJ1-2
ASSFLQGAIYT
>TRBV18|TRBJ2-1
ASSPARAPGHSFNEQF
>TRBV2|TRBJ1-1
ASSEPPWTGAGRAF
>TRBV13|TRBJ1-2
ASSARNGYT